Below are 27 T cell receptor beta chains sequenced from a single sample in a study of cytomegalovirus exposure and HLA in healthy donors. A multiplex PCR was run with 60 Vbeta primers and 13 Jbeta primers. TCRdb keeps only in-frame clones here, not all; method: immunoSEQ multiplex PCR. There are approximately 300,000 clones in the sample; about four fifths occur only once, and more than 0.3% lies in the top ten. The sample taken for sequencing was PBMCs. The receptors stem from a girl aged 2-10 years in good health and CMV-seronegative.

This clone occurred a few times. The rearrangement uses TRBV7-2 and TRBJ2-5; the D is unclear. Germline V gene lookup returns CDR1 SGHTA and CDR2 FQGNSA. V lost 1 base to trimming and J lost 2 bases, with 5 bases between them. This CDR3 comprises 13 residues. The CDR3 nucleotides are TGTGCCAGCAGCTTAGGTCTGCAAGAGACCCAGTACTTC. Protein: CASSLGLQETQYF. The whole variable domain, remainder taken from reference TRBV7-2 and TRBJ2-5, is GAGVSQSPSNKVTEKGKDVELRCDPISGHTALYWYRQSLGQGLEFLIYFQGNSAPDKSGLPSDRFSAERTGGSVSTLTIQRTQQEDSAVYLCASSLGLQETQYFGPGTRLLVL.

V usage is TRBV28 and J usage is TRBJ2-4, with D maybe TRBD2 (5 bases). Germline-derived CDR1 and CDR2 are MDHEN and SYDVKM. This CDR3 comprises 17 residues. Trimming took off 6 bases at V and 0 bases at J, with 18 bases between the two ends. DNA for the CDR3: TGTGCCAGCAGCACCGAGCTTCGGGATCTAGCCAAAAACATTCAGTACTTC. Encoded protein: CASSTELRDLAKNIQYF.

The rearrangement uses TRBV28 and TRBJ1-4; weak D call: TRBD1 (6 bases). Per germline, CDR1 MDHEN and CDR2 SYDVKM. This CDR3 spans 17 amino acids. V lost 6 bases and J 7 bases, leaving 24 bases between the germline ends. DNA of the CDR3: TGTGCCAGCAGACCCCAGGGGCCGGGGACGCTCGGTGAAAAACTGTTTTTT. As protein: CASRPQGPGTLGEKLFF.

The count of this clone is one. The V and J genes are TRBV6-1 and TRBJ1-2, with D unresolved. The CDR3 loop spans 10 amino acids. Germline-derived CDR1 and CDR2 are MNHNS and SASEGT. Between the trimmed V and J ends, which lost 6 bases and 6 bases, there was a span of 5 bases. For the CDR3, the DNA is TGTGCCAGCAGAGAGGATGGCTACACCTTC. Translation: CASREDGYTF.

This chain's CDR3 is CASSGSWRAGNTIYF. The CDR3 DNA is TGTGCCAGCAGTGGGTCGTGGAGGGCTGGAAACACCATATATTTT. The gene calls are TRBV25-1 and TRBJ1-3; no reliable D call. The V end was cut by 4 bases, the J end by 2 bases, with 12 bases between. CDR3 size: 15 residues. Looked up from germline, CDR1 is MGHDK and CDR2 is SYGVNS.

This clone was recorded a few times. The chain is built from TRBV28 and TRBJ1-3, with D perhaps matching TRBD1 (6 bases). The CDR3 extends over 16 amino acids. V dropped 0 bases and J dropped 0 bases, with 9 bases sitting between them. Germline CDR1 MDHEN, CDR2 SYDVKM. CDR3: CASSLWTGDSGNTIYF. In DNA, the CDR3 is TGTGCCAGCAGTTTATGGACAGGCGACTCTGGAAACACCATATATTTT. Combining the CDR3 with reference TRBV28 and TRBJ1-3 gives the whole variable domain DVKVTQSSRYLVKRTGEKVFLECVQDMDHENMFWYRQDPGLGLRLIYFSYDVKMKEKGDIPEGYSVSREKKERFSLILESASTNQTSMYLCASSLWTGDSGNTIYFGEGSWLTVV.

The V and J genes are TRBV28 and TRBJ2-5; 9 positions agree with TRBD2. Germline V gives CDR1 MDHEN, CDR2 SYDVKM. The CDR3 totals 14 residues. Trimming took 3 bases from V and 5 from J; bases not matched to a gene: 4. The CDR3 protein is CASSFLAGRETQYF. As DNA, the CDR3 is TGTGCCAGCAGTTTCCTAGCGGGGAGGGAGACCCAGTACTTC. Full variable domain (rest looked up from reference TRBV28 and TRBJ2-5): DVKVTQSSRYLVKRTGEKVFLECVQDMDHENMFWYRQDPGLGLRLIYFSYDVKMKEKGDIPEGYSVSREKKERFSLILESASTNQTSMYLCASSFLAGRETQYFGPGTRLLVL.

The chain uses TRBV13 and TRBJ2-5, with D maybe TRBD1 (6 bases). From germline, CDR1 is PRHDT and CDR2 FYEKMQ (reference sequence). CDR3 length: 15 residues. V lost 2 bases to trimming and J lost 5 bases, with 15 bases between them. CDR3 DNA: TGTGCCAGCAGCTTATCCCGGAGCAGGGGTGAGACCCAGTACTTC. Its translation is CASSLSRSRGETQYF.

The count of this clone is one. The V call is TRBV11-2, the J call TRBJ1-2; 11 bases agree with TRBD1. This CDR3 contains 18 residues. Unmatched junction bases numbered 14, after V lost 5 bases and J lost 3 bases. From germline, CDR1 is SGHAT and CDR2 FQNNGV. The CDR3 nucleotides read TGTGCCAGCAGCCTGCGTGTGGGACAGGGGGGGGTAGACTATGGCTACACCTTC. This encodes CASSLRVGQGGVDYGYTF. Combining the CDR3 with reference TRBV11-2 and TRBJ1-2 gives the whole variable domain EAGVAQSPRYKIIEKRQSVAFWCNPISGHATLYWYQQILGQGPKLLIQFQNNGVVDDSQLPKDRFSAERLKGVDSTLKIQPAKLEDSAVYLCASSLRVGQGGVDYGYTFGSGTRLTVV.

This chain uses TRBV19 with TRBJ1-5; 7 nucleotides agree with TRBD1. The CDR3 runs 14 residues. Germline values: CDR1 LNHDA, CDR2 SQIVND (reference sequence). The ends lost 4 bases at V and 5 bases at J; junction bases unmatched: 5. The CDR3, as DNA: TGTGCCAGTAGTACTAGACAGGGCGATCAGCCCCAGCATTTT. It codes for CASSTRQGDQPQHF.

V usage is TRBV5-1 and J usage is TRBJ2-5, with TRBD2 matching 10 bases. Unmatched junction bases numbered 14, after V lost 8 bases and J lost 13 bases. This CDR3 spans 13 amino acids. CDR1 and CDR2 from the germline V gene are SGHRS and YFSETQ. Here the CDR3 reads CASQREGRSDMYF. CDR3 in DNA: TGCGCCAGTCAGCGGGAGGGCCGGTCGGATATGTACTTC.

The V and J genes are TRBV28 and TRBJ2-1, with 7 bases identical to TRBD2. The CDR3 spans 17 residues. With 4 bases clipped from V and 4 bases from J, the junction kept 13 bases outside the gene matches. The germline V gene encodes CDR1 MDHEN and CDR2 SYDVKM. The CDR3 DNA sequence: TGTGCCAGCAGTTATTGGCGGGGTAGCGGGTTGTACAATGAGCAGTTCTTC. Translated: CASSYWRGSGLYNEQFF. Based on the CDR3 plus reference TRBV28 and TRBJ2-1, the full variable domain is DVKVTQSSRYLVKRTGEKVFLECVQDMDHENMFWYRQDPGLGLRLIYFSYDVKMKEKGDIPEGYSVSREKKERFSLILESASTNQTSMYLCASSYWRGSGLYNEQFFGPGTRLTVL.

The gene calls are TRBV5-1 and TRBJ2-2; D is unclear. Germline V gene lookup returns CDR1 SGHRS and CDR2 YFSETQ. The length of the CDR3 is 12 residues. V was clipped by 1 base and J by 7 bases, with 5 bases between them. The DNA of the CDR3 is TGCGCCAGCAGCTTGAGGAGCGGGGAGCTGTTTTTT. Translation: CASSLRSGELFF. Supplemented by reference TRBV5-1 and TRBJ2-2, the full variable domain reads KAGVTQTPRYLIKTRGQQVTLSCSPISGHRSVSWYQQTPGQGLQFLFEYFSETQRNKGNFPGRFSGRQFSNSRSEMNVSTLELGDSALYLCASSLRSGELFFGEGSRLTVL.

CDR3 sequence: CASSYSSGGYEQYF. DNA of the CDR3: TGTGCCAGCAGTTACAGCTCTGGGGGGTACGAGCAGTACTTC. The chain joins TRBV7-6 to TRBJ2-7; tentative D call: TRBD2 (6 bases). The germline gives CDR1 SGHVS, CDR2 FNYEAQ. CDR3 length: 14 amino acids. Trimming pared 6 bases from V and 4 bases from J, leaving 16 bases between.

On this clone: The junction departs from the called germline gene at one end, perhaps through a read error. The CDR3 DNA reads as TGTTCCAGCAGCGCCGAGGACCAGGGGTTAAGCTCCTACAATGAGCAGTTCTTC. Translating it yields CSSSAEDQGLSSYNEQFF. The rearrangement joins TRBV7-9 to TRBJ2-1; D may be TRBD1 (6 bases). Germline CDR1 and CDR2: SEHNR and FQNEAQ (reference sequence). The CDR3 has 18 residues.

This clone was counted once. This chain's CDR3 is CASSVDGRGNEQFF. CDR3 nucleotides: TGTGCCAGCAGCGTAGACGGTAGGGGCAATGAGCAGTTCTTC. This rearrangement joins TRBV9 to TRBJ2-1, with D tentatively TRBD1 (5 bases). Looked up from germline, CDR1 is SGDLS and CDR2 is YYNGEE. V lost 0 bases to trimming and J lost 6 bases, with 10 bases between them. CDR3 length: 14 residues.

The table lists this clone with a few counts. The chain carries TRBV18 and TRBJ1-6; TRBD1 aligns across 9 bases. Per the germline V gene, CDR1 is KGHSH and CDR2 is LQKENI. V dropped 3 bases and J dropped 6; count of bases not matched to a gene: 3. This CDR3 comprises 15 residues. The CDR3: CASSPGTGLNSPLHF. CDR3 coding DNA: TGTGCCAGCTCACCCGGGACAGGGCTTAATTCACCCCTCCACTTT.

Note on this clone: Sequence at one end of the junction differs from germline and may be a read error. The V call is TRBV15, the J call TRBJ1-1; the D gene is possibly TRBD1 (6 bases). This CDR3 has 14 amino acids. The germline V gene has CDR1 LNHNV and CDR2 YYDKDF (reference sequence). CDR3 in DNA: TGTGCCACCAGCAGAGAGGACAGCGGAAGCCTAACGCGGTTT. It translates to CATSREDSGSLTRF.

The V call is TRBV11-1, the J call TRBJ2-3; D is perhaps TRBD2 (6 bases). Germline assignment: CDR1 SGHAT and CDR2 FQDESV (reference sequence). The germline V and J ends were trimmed by 4 bases and 1 base, with 18 bases remaining between them. This CDR3 is built from 17 residues. For the CDR3, the DNA is TGTGCCAGCAGCTGGGGATTAGCGGCGATCGGCACAGATACGCAGTATTTT. Residues: CASSWGLAAIGTDTQYF. Supplemented by reference TRBV11-1 and TRBJ2-3, the full variable domain reads EAEVAQSPRYKITEKSQAVAFWCDPISGHATLYWYRQILGQGPELLVQFQDESVVDDSQLPKDRFSAERLKGVDSTLKIQPAELGDSAMYLCASSWGLAAIGTDTQYFGPGTRLTVL.

The chain employs TRBV12-5 and TRBJ1-2, with D possibly TRBD1 on 6 matching bases. V lost 6 bases and J 6 bases, leaving 26 bases between the germline ends. The germline V gene has CDR1 LGHNT and CDR2 FRNRAP. This CDR3 region has 17 residues. CDR3 protein: CASGKEGGLMPPHGYTF. The CDR3 region has the DNA TGTGCTAGTGGCAAAGAGGGGGGGCTCATGCCCCCGCATGGCTACACCTTC.

This chain joins TRBV13 and TRBJ1-1; 8 nucleotides agree with TRBD1. J lost 4 bases, V lost 4 bases, and 5 bases had no gene match. The CDR3 spans 14 residues. The germline gives CDR1 PRHDT, CDR2 FYEKMQ (reference sequence). The CDR3 DNA sequence: TGTGCCAGCAGCTACTCAGGGGGCGGCACTGAAGCTTTCTTT. It specifies CASSYSGGGTEAFF.

The rearrangement links TRBV5-5 to TRBJ1-2, with 7 bases lining up with TRBD1. The V and J ends lost 4 bases and 4 bases, in that order; junction bases with no gene match: 16. This CDR3 has 17 amino acids. Per the germline V gene, CDR1 is SGHKS and CDR2 is YYEKEE (reference sequence). CDR3 in DNA: TGTGCCAGCAGCCCCTCCCCTACAGGGGCCTATGCCTATGGCTACACCTTC. Encoded protein: CASSPSPTGAYAYGYTF.

The chain links TRBV5-4 to TRBJ2-7; 10 bases map to TRBD1. Per germline, CDR1 SGHNT and CDR2 YYREEE (reference sequence). The CDR3 spans 15 residues. J was trimmed by 6 bases and V by 3 bases; bases with no gene match: 9. CDR3 sequence reads: CASSSMGQGRGEQYF. CDR3 nucleotides: TGTGCCAGCAGCTCAATGGGACAGGGGAGGGGCGAGCAGTACTTC.

The gene calls are TRBV7-8 and TRBJ2-7, with D perhaps matching TRBD1 (7 bases). This CDR3 has 16 residues. V was cut by 4 bases and J by 4 bases, with 20 bases left in between. Germline V gene sequence: CDR1 SGHVS, CDR2 FQNEAQ. Here the CDR3 DNA reads TGTGCCAGCAGCTATCCTAGACAGGGAGGAATTTACGAGCAGTACTTC. Translating gives CASSYPRQGGIYEQYF.

This rearrangement joins TRBV25-1 to TRBJ1-6; no clear D. In germline, CDR1 is MGHDK, CDR2 SYGVNS. The CDR3 totals 15 residues. V was pared by 8 bases and J by 0 bases, with 11 bases between. As DNA, the CDR3 is TGTGCCAGCCGGCGGCTGAGCTCCTATAATTCACCCCTCCACTTT. As protein: CASRRLSSYNSPLHF.

The chain employs TRBV12-5 and TRBJ2-1; D remains ambiguous. Germline V gives CDR1 LGHNT, CDR2 FRNRAP. The CDR3 runs 16 residues. Trimming removed 2 bases from V and 2 bases from J, with 13 bases in between. The CDR3 region is CASGLPQASPYNEQFF. CDR3 coding DNA: TGTGCTAGTGGTTTGCCCCAGGCAAGCCCCTACAATGAGCAGTTCTTC.

This clone was detected only a few times. V usage is TRBV5-1 and J usage is TRBJ2-7; tentative D call: TRBD2 (5 bases). CDR1 and CDR2 from the germline V gene are SGHRS and YFSETQ. CDR3 length: 14 residues. Deletions cut 1 base from V and 2 bases from J, with 10 bases between. The CDR3 DNA reads TGCGCCAGCAGCTTGATTTCGGGGACCTACGAGCAGTACTTC. This codes for CASSLISGTYEQYF.